This T cell receptor (beta chain) derives from a study of T cells after yellow fever vaccination. TCRdb fed the 5' RACE reads into MiXCR, producing one record per CDR3 protein. The sample contains 150,000 to 200,000 distinct CDR3 sequences, roughly 11% of which appear only once. At least ten counts were recorded for this clonotype. V lost 5 bases and J 6 bases, leaving 8 bases between the germline ends. This CDR3 spans 11 amino acids. In germline, CDR1 is SGHVS, CDR2 FNYEAQ. The rearrangement links TRBV7-6 to TRBJ2-7; D is possibly TRBD2 (5 bases). This clonotype was obtained from a man younger than 30 who received the YFV17D yellow fever vaccine. Sequencing used CD8+ T cells sorted from PBMCs, obtained 15 days after the yellow fever booster vaccination. CDR3 loop: CASSEGGEQYF. As DNA, the CDR3 is TGTGCCAGCAGCGAGGGTGGCGAGCAGTACTTC.